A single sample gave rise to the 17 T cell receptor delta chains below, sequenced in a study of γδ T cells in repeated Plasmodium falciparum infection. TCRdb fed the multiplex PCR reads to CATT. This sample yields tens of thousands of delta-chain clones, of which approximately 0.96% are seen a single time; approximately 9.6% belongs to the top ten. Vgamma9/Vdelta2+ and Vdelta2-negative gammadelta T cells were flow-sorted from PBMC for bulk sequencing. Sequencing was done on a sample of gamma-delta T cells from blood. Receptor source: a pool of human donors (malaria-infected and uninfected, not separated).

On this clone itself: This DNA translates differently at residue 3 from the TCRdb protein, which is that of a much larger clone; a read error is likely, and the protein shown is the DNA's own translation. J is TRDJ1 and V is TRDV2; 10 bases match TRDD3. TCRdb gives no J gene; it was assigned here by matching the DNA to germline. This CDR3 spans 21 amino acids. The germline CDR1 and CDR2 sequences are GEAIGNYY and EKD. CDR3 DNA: TGTGCCTATGACACCGTCTCACCTCCGACCGTACTGGGGGATCACACCGATAAACTCATCTTT. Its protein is CAYDTVSPPTVLGDHTDKLIF.

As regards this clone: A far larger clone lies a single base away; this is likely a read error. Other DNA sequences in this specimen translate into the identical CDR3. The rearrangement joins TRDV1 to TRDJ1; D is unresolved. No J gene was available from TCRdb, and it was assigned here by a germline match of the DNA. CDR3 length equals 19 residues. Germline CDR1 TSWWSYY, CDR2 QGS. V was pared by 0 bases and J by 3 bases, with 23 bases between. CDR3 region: CALGELVGIGRKQADKLIF. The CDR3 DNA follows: TGTGCTCTTGGGGAACTAGTTGGTATTGGGCGGAAGCAAGCCGATAAACTCATCTTT.

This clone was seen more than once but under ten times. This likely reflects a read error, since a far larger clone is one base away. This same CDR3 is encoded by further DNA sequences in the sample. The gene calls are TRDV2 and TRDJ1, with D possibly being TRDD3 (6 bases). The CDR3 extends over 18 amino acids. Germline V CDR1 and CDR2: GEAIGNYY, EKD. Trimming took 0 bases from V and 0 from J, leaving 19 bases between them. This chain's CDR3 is CACDTGLGDTPYTDKLIF. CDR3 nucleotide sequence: TGTGCCTGTGACACCGGACTGGGTGATACTCCCTACACCGATAAACTCATCTTT.

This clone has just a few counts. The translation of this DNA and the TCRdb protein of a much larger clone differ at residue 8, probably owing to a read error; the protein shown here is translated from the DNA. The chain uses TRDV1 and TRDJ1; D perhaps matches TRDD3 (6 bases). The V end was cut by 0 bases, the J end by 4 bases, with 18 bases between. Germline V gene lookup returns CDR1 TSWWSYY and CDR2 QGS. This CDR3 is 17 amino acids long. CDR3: CALGELPACTGIDKLIF. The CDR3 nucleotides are TGTGCTCTTGGGGAACTTCCTGCCTGTACTGGGATCGATAAACTCATCTTT.

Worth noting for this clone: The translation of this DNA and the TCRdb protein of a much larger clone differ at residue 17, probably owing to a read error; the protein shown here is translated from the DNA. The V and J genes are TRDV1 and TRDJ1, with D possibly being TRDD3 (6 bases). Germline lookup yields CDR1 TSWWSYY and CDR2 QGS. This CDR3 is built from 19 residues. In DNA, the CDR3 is TGTGCTCTTGGGGAACTCCCCCAAACTGGGCCGATGTCTAACGATAAACCCATCTTT. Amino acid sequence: CALGELPQTGPMSNDKPIF.

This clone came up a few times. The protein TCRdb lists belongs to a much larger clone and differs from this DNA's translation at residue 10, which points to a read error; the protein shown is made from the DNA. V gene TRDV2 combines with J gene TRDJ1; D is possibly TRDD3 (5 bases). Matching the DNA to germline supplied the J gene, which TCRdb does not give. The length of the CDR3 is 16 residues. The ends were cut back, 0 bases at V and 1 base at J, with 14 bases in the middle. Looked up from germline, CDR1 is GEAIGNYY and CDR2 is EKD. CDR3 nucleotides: TGTGCCTGTGACACCTTGGTTGGGGCGTGCACCGATAAACTCATCTTT. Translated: CACDTLVGACTDKLIF.

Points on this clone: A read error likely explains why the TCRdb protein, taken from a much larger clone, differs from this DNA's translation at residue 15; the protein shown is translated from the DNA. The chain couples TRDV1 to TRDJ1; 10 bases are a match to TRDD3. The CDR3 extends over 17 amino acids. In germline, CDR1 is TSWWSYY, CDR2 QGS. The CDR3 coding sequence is TGTGCTCTTGGGAGGGATTGGGGGATACTAGACACCGATAAACCCATCTTT. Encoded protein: CALGRDWGILDTDKPIF.

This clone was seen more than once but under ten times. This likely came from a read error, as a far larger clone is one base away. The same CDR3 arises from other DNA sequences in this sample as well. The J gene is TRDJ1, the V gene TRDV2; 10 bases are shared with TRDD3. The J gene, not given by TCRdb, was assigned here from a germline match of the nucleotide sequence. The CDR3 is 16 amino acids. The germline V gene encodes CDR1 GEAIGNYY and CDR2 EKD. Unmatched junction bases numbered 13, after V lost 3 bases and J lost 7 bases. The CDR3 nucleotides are TGTGCCTGTGACGCCTTCCGTGGGGGATACTCCTCTAAACTCATCTTT. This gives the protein CACDAFRGGYSSKLIF.

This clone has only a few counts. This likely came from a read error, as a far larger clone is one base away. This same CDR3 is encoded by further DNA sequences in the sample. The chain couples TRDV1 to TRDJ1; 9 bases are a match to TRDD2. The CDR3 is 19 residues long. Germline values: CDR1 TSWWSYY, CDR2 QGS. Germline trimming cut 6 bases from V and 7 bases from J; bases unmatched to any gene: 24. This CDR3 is CALGDAGLPTSPRVGKLIF. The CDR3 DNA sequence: TGTGCTCTTGGAGACGCAGGCCTTCCTACGTCTCCCCGAGTGGGTAAACTCATCTTT.

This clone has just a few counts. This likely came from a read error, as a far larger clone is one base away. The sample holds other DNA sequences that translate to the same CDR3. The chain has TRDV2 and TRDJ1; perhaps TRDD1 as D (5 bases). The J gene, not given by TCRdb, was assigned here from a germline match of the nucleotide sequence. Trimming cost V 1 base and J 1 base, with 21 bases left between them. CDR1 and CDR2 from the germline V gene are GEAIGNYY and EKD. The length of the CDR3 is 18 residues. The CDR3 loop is CACDTIVGGSLSTDKLIF. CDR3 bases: TGTGCCTGTGACACTATAGTGGGAGGATCTCTCTCCACCGATAAACTCATCTTT.

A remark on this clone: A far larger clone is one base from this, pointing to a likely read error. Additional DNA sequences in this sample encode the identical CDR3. The CDR3 reads CALGETLRLGDLYTDKLIF. CDR3 DNA sequence: TGTGCCCTTGGGGAGACTCTCCGACTGGGGGATCTATACACCGATAAACTCATCTTT. The V gene is TRDV1, the J gene TRDJ1, with 10 positions matching TRDD3. TCRdb leaves out the J gene; it was filled in here by matching the DNA to germline. Germline V gene data show CDR1 as TSWWSYY and CDR2 as QGS. This CDR3 comprises 19 residues.

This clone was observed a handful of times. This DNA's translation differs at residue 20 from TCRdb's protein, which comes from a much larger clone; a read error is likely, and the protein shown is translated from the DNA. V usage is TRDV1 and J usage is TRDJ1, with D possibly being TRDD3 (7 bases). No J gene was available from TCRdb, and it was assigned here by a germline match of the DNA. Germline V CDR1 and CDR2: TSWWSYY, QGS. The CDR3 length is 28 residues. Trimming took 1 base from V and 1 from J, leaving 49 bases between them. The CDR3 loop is CALGERGEFAFPPSRTVWGVRGTDKLIF. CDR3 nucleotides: TGTGCTCTTGGGGAACGGGGCGAGTTTGCCTTCCCCCCTTCTCGTACTGTCTGGGGGGTACGGGGCACCGATAAACTCATCTTT.

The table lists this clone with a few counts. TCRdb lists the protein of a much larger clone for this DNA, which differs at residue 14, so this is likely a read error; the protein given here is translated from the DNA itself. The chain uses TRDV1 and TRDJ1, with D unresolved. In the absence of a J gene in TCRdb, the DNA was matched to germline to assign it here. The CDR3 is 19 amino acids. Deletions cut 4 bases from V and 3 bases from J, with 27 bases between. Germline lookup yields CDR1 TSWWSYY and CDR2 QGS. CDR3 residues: CALGGRINRSCRDADKLIF. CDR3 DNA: TGTGCTCTTGGGGGACGTATAAACCGCTCGTGTAGGGACGCCGATAAACTCATCTTT.

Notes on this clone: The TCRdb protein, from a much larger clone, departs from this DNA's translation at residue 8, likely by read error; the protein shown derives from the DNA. The DNA for the CDR3 is TGTGCCTGTGACACCCCTTTTATAGTTGGCGTACTCATCTTT. Protein: CACDTPFIVGVLIF. This chain connects TRDV2 to TRDJ1; a possible D gene is TRDD1 (5 bases). The J gene was missing in TCRdb and was found by matching the end of the DNA to germline. Trimming pared 0 bases from V and 10 bases from J, leaving 17 bases between. Per the germline V gene, CDR1 is GEAIGNYY and CDR2 is EKD. The CDR3 extends over 14 amino acids.

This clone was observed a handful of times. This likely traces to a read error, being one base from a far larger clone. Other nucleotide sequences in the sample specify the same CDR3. The CDR3 region is CACDQHFTGGFMADKLIF. The CDR3 DNA sequence: TGTGCCTGTGACCAACACTTTACTGGGGGATTTATGGCCGATAAACTCATCTTT. The gene calls are TRDV2 and TRDJ1, with TRDD3 matching over 10 bases. The J gene was not available in TCRdb and was assigned here by matching the DNA to germline segments. V dropped 3 bases and J dropped 3; count of bases not matched to a gene: 15. CDR3 size: 18 residues. Germline V gene lookup returns CDR1 GEAIGNYY and CDR2 EKD.

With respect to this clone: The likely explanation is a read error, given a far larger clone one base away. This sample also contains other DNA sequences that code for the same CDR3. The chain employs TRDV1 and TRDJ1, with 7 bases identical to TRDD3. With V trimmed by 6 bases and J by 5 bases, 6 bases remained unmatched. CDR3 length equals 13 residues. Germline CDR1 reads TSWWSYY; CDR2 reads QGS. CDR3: CALGRGMVDKLIF. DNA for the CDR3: TGTGCTCTTGGTAGGGGGATGGTTGATAAACTCATCTTT.

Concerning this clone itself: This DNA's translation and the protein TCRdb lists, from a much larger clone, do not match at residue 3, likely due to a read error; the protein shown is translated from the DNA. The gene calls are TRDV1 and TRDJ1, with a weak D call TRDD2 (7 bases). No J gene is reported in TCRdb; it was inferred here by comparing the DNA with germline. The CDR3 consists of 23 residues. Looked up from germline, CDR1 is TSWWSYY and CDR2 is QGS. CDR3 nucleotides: TGTGCTCCTGGGGAACCGTTTCCTACTACCGGCCTCTGGGGCTGGGGACACACCGATAAACTCATCTTT. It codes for CAPGEPFPTTGLWGWGHTDKLIF.